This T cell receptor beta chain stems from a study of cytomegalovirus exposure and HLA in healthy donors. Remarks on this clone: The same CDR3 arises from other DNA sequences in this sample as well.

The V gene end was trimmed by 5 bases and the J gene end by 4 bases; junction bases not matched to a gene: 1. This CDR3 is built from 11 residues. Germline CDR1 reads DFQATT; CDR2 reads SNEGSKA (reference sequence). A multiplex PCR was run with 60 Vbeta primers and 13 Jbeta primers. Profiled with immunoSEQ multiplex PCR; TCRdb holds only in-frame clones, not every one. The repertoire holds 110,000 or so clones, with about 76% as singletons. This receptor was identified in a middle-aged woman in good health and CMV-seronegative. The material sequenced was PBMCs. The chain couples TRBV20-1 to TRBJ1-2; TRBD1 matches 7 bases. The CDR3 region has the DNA TGCAGTGCTCGGGACAGCTATGGCTACACCTTC. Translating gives CSARDSYGYTF.